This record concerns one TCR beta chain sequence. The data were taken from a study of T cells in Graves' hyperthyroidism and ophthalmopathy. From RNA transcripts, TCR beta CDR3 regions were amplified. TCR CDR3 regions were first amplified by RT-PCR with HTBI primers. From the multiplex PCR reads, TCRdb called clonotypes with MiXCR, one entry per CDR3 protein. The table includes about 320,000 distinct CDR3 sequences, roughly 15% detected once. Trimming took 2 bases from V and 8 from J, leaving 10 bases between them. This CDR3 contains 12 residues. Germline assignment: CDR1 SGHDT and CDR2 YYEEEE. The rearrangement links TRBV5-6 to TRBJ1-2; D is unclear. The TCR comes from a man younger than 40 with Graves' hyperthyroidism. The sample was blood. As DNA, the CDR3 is TGTGCCAGCAGCTTTACTTCTCTCGGCTACACCTTC. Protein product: CASSFTSLGYTF. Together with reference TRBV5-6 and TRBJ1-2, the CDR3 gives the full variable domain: DAGVTQSPTHLIKTRGQQVTLRCSPKSGHDTVSWYQQALGQGPQFIFQYYEEEERQRGNFPDRFSGHQFPNYSSELNVNALLLGDSALYLCASSFTSLGYTFGSGTRLTVV.